The TCR beta chain under discussion was sequenced for a study of blood T cell repertoires in COVID-19. This CDR3 is 15 amino acids long. V was shortened by 4 bases and J by 1 base, with 10 bases between the two germline ends. Germline V gives CDR1 SGHTA, CDR2 FQGNSA. Profiled with immunoSEQ multiplex PCR; TCRdb holds only in-frame clones, not every one. The sample consists of around 130,000 clones, under 95% of them appearing once. The Seattle site enrolled patients during active infection and followed them longitudinally. The sequenced sample consisted of peripheral blood. The origin of this receptor is a man aged 55 to 70 with COVID-19, enrolled during active disease. The chain employs TRBV7-2 and TRBJ2-2; tentative D call: TRBD1 (5 bases). The CDR3 region is CASSSQGQNTGELFF. The CDR3, as DNA: TGTGCCAGCAGCTCCCAAGGACAGAACACCGGGGAGCTGTTTTTT.